This T cell receptor (beta chain) was observed in a study of blood T cell repertoires in COVID-19. As regards this clone: A read error may produce the germline difference seen at one junction end.

Only in-frame clones appear in the TCRdb table, and some are missing; sequencing was by immunoSEQ multiplex PCR. In the table there are about 310,000 clones, about 90% of which are singletons. This CDR3 is 15 amino acids long. Germline V gene lookup returns CDR1 SGHAT and CDR2 FQNNGV. The chain employs TRBV11-2 and TRBJ1-3; possibly TRBD1 for D (5 bases). The source material was PBMCs or T cells enriched from blood (not recorded which). This receptor was taken from a young woman who had recovered from COVID-19. The CDR3: CASSLDRIRGNTIYF. In DNA, the CDR3 is TGTGCCAGCAGCCTAGACAGAATACGTGGAAACACCATATATTTT.